This T cell receptor (beta chain) was sequenced in a study of PD-1 blockade in classical Hodgkin lymphoma (dated by TCRdb to 2020 to 2021). Notes on the research overall: Nivolumab dosing was 3 mg/kg intravenously every 2 weeks, continuing until either disease progression or unacceptable toxicity. A peripheral blood immune signature of response to PD-1 blockade in classical Hodgkin lymphoma was defined using TCR beta sequencing and CyTOF. The full study reports these points: Newly diagnosed patients were reported to have lower baseline TCR diversity than healthy donors, and relapsed/refractory patients were reported to have lower baseline TCR diversity still. CD4+ but not CD8+ TCR diversity rose significantly by C4D1 (p=0.0027 vs p=0.16), most apparent in complete responders (p=0.02). Baseline diversity similar to that of newly diagnosed patients was observed in trial patients achieving complete response, whereas significantly lower diversity was observed in partial responders and progressors. Diversity was lower in patients who began nivolumab less than 1 year after ASCT, so these patients were left out of later analyses to avoid confounding by immune reconstitution. The study covered only a single clinical trial cohort, and the causes of the repertoire differences, possibly disease activity or prior therapy, were still not defined.

The Qiagen DNeasy kit was used to extract genomic DNA both from unsorted PBMCs and from the negatively selected CD4+ and CD8+ fractions. TCR beta CDR3 regions were subjected to amplification by immunoSEQ multiplex PCR with primers that anneal to V and J segments. A synthetic immune receptor repertoire was used to minimize amplification bias, and remaining bias was computationally removed after sequencing. The source study handled its data this way. Repertoire diversity was quantified as the Shannon entropy index using custom Python scripts. The unsorted, CD4+ and CD8+ repertoires were each analyzed separately, with the exception of combined analyses, where CD4+ and CD8+ sequences were merged in silico. Clonal expansion was defined as at least a 2-fold frequency increase after treatment relative to C1D1, with a pseudocount of 0.5 for undetected baseline clones. Clones with 0 or 1 copy at C1D1 were classified as singleton clones, and clones with 2 or more copies were classified as non-singleton clones. By matching protein sequences in sorted samples from the same patient, clones expanded in unsorted samples were annotated as CD4+, CD8+ or unknown. Wilcoxon tests on paired samples were used to test changes in diversity from C1D1 to C4D1. Drawn from immuneACCESS, this table holds only the in-frame rearrangements with V and J called that TCRdb kept. Clones are partly lost; checked studies trace under half to an unresolved V gene and leave the rest unexplained. Clone size and V and J calls were adopted from that table, with D and trimming inferred from the DNA. A total of around 25,000 clones appear in this sample, about 67% of them only once. The ten largest clones capture approximately 12% of the sample.

Taking its sample share into account, this clone is medium-sized (0.01 to 0.1%). The antigen it recognizes is unknown. Per-nucleotide qualities are absent, and no much larger clonotype sits a single base away. The CDR3 runs 15 amino acids, cysteine and phenylalanine included. CDR3 DNA only is kept here, 45 bases in frame from base 1. The germline V gene sets CDR1 to MDHEN and CDR2 to SYDVKM. From V the trimming removes 6 bases and from J it removes 2 bases, while the gene matches leave 10 bases of the junction unaccounted for. Sample time point, as interpreted from the label and publication: cycle 2 day 1 (C2D1) of nivolumab. All trial patients had relapsed after autologous stem cell transplantation, with cohorts A, B and C differing in prior brentuximab vedotin exposure. The trial cohort included 50 or so patients with relapsed/refractory classical Hodgkin lymphoma, and each patient had a best overall response of complete response, partial response or progressive disease. Single-agent nivolumab was administered to trial patients in the multi-cohort phase II CheckMate 205 trial. An independent review committee assessed best overall response by applying the 2007 International Working Group response criteria. Trial PBMCs were obtained immediately prior to nivolumab initiation (C1D1) and on therapy at cycle 2 day 1 and cycle 4 day 1. After peripheral blood was drawn into 8 mL Vacutainer Cell Preparation Tubes, PBMCs were isolated by centrifugation and then cryopreserved.

The sequence derives from a human donor with classical Hodgkin lymphoma. The sequencing used peripheral blood mononuclear cells (PBMCs), collected before the second cycle of nivolumab. The chain is encoded by TRBV28 joined to TRBJ2-7, and 7 bases in between align with TRBD1. The nucleotide sequence is given as TGTGCCAGCAGCCCCTCCGACAGGGATCCCTACGAGCAGTACTTC. Its coded protein is CASSPSDRDPYEQYF.